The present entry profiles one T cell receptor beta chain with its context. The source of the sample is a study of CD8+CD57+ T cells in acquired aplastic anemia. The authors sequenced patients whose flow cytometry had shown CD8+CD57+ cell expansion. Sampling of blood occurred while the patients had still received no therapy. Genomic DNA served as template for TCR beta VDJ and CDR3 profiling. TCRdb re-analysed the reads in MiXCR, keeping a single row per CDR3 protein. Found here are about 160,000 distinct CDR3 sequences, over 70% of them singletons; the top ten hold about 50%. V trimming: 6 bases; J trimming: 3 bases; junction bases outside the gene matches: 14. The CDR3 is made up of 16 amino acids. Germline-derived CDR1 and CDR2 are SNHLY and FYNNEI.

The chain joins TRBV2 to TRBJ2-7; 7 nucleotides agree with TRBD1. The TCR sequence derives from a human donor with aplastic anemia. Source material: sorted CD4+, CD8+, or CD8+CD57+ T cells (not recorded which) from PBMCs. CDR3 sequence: CASSPDRPTSLYEQYF. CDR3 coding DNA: TGTGCCAGCAGCCCGGACAGGCCCACATCCCTCTACGAGCAGTACTTC.